This entry concerns a single T cell receptor (beta chain). In this sample, this clone turned up a few times. No antigen is known for it. Base quality data are lacking; no much larger clone is found one base away. Participants in the prospective study were enrolled through a virtual design, were aged roughly 18 to 95 years, and lived in 24 United States geographic areas. In the prospective study, participants were assigned to cohorts based on the clinical history participants reported in a screening survey and a study questionnaire. In the prospective study, whole blood, serum and a nasopharyngeal or oropharyngeal swab were collected from each participant by mobile phlebotomists. Participants in the prospective study had the option to provide additional blood draws and questionnaires over a roughly 2-month period. Before DNA extraction, blood samples from the prospective study were shipped at room temperature or frozen.

TCRbeta CDR3 regions were amplified from genomic DNA by means of the immunoSEQ Assay, a bias-controlled multiplex PCR. As for the original processing: Within the assay, amplification of reference gene primers was used to estimate how many nucleated cells each sample contained. To quantify the absolute abundance of each unique TCRbeta CDR3 rearrangement, sequence reads were collapsed and filtered. Productive Simpson clonality was computed per sample as the square root of Simpson's diversity index over productive rearrangements. The table was pulled from immuneACCESS by TCRdb, which kept in-frame rearrangements only. Such tables lose some clones; where checked, under half of the loss comes from unresolved V genes, and the rest has no known cause. That table gives V, J and clone size, and the DNA gave D and trimming. Here the sample has 200,000 to 250,000 clones; roughly 83% occur a single time. About 1.3% of the sample goes to the ten largest clones.

The sample comes from a study of blood T cell repertoires in COVID-19 (dated by TCRdb to between 2020 and 2021). The study in broad terms: The collaborator samples originated in the United States, Italy and Spain and spanned the acute and convalescent phases of COVID-19. The prospective study material was composed of cDNA or gDNA derived from T cells, B-cell-depleted T cells, or PBMCs. The dataset comprised deeply sampled blood TCRbeta repertoires from subjects exposed to, actively infected with, or recovered from COVID-19. A freely available public database, intended as a resource for researchers studying the immune response to SARS-CoV-2, is where the repertoires were released. The samples were drawn from the first 160 participants of the ongoing ImmuneRACE study and from about 1,200 subjects provided by 6 global collaborators. Sample metadata almost always included a de-identified subject ID, COVID-19 status, age in years and sex. Where HLA class I and class II types were available, the types were taken from metadata supplied by the sample provider, not from assay-based typing. Findings and caveats that apply to the study as a whole: The amount of clinical and demographic metadata varied by source and participant and was provided uncurated.

The CDR3 numbers 16 residues from cysteine through phenylalanine. The kept DNA is CDR3 alone, 48 bases in frame from the first base. CDR1 and CDR2 are read off the germline V gene as SGHRS and YFSETQ. V loses 2 bases of germline sequence and J loses 4 bases, and the interval between the two ends is 15 bases. This receptor was identified in a woman in her thirties or forties with acute COVID-19. Sequences were obtained from PBMCs or T cells enriched from blood (not recorded which). The rearrangement combines TRBV5-1 with TRBJ2-2; 5 matching bases give a weak D call of TRBD2. The sequenced DNA: TGCGCCAGCAGCTTTGGCAAACTAGTTCCCACCGGGGAGCTGTTTTTT. Protein translation: CASSFGKLVPTGELFF.